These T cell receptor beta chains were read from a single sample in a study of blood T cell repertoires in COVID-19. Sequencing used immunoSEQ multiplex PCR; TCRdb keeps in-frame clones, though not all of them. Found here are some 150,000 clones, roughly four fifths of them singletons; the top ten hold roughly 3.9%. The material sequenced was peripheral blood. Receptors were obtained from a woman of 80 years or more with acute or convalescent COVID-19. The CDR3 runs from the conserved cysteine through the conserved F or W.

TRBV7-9 CASSFSGGFSPLHF
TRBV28 CASSRFQGGGEKLFF
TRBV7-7 CASSSREGETQYF
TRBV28 CASSFQSPGKETQYF
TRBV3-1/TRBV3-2 CASSQARGSVEQYF
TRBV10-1 CASSRASSGETQYF
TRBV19 CARHGPSRDRVFLSYYEQYF
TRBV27 CASSQTGRHYGYTF
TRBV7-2 CASSLGLAVINEQFF
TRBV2 CASGGTGNQPQHF
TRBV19 CASSIDGRGRQETQYF
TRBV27 CASSSLPSKLPGGTDTQYF
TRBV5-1 CASSFAAGGMTDTQYF
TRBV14 CASSQDSGIYGYTF
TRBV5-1 CASSPKQGFTGELFF
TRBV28 CASRFQGARAFF
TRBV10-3 CAISESGNQPQHF
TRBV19 CASSSGRGTDTQYF
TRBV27 CASTLTGSTGEKLFF
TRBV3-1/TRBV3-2 CASSLDGVLAGEGEQYF
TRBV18 CASSWTGAGEQYF
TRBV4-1 CASSQGLAGVYEQFF
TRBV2 CASSEWASGRALGYEQYF